The rows below give T cell receptor beta chains drawn from one sample of a study of blood T cell repertoires in COVID-19. TCRdb's copy holds only in-frame clones and misses some; the assay was immunoSEQ multiplex PCR. The table includes some 200,000 clones, 80% to 90% detected once. Sequencing used peripheral blood. The receptors originated from a woman in her fifties or sixties with acute or convalescent COVID-19. CDR3s include the opening cysteine and the closing phenylalanine or tryptophan. D genes are given only for firm matches. Not all rows give a size; the values are once, few, many and, for expanded clones, a class.

size: NA
D: NA
V: TRBV7-9
J: TRBJ1-1
DNA: TGTGCCAGCAGCTTAGTAAGGGGGAAGTACACTGAAGCTTTCTTT
CDR3: CASSLVRGKYTEAFF

size: once
D: TRBD2
V: TRBV18
J: TRBJ2-3
DNA: TGTGCCAGCTCACACCTAGCGGGAGGCCGCACAGATACGCAGTATTTT
CDR3: CASSHLAGGRTDTQYF

size: NA
D: NA
V: TRBV2
J: TRBJ1-4
DNA: TGTGCCAGCAGGGGGCAGAATGAAAAACTGTTTTTT
CDR3: CASRGQNEKLFF

size: NA
D: TRBD1
V: TRBV2
J: TRBJ2-7
DNA: TGTGCCAGCAGCGGACAGGGGGCTCCCTACGAGCAGTACTTC
CDR3: CASSGQGAPYEQYF

size: NA
D: TRBD1
V: TRBV7-2
J: TRBJ1-2
DNA: TGTGCCAGCAGCCCGGGACAGCAATATGGCTACACCTTC
CDR3: CASSPGQQYGYTF

size: NA
D: TRBD1
V: TRBV5-1
J: TRBJ1-1
DNA: TGCGCCAGCAGCTTTCCGGGACAGACGAACACTGAAGCTTTCTTT
CDR3: CASSFPGQTNTEAFF

size: NA
D: NA
V: TRBV11-2
J: TRBJ1-5
DNA: TGTGCCAGCAGCCTGACAGAATATCAGCCCCAGCATTTT
CDR3: CASSLTEYQPQHF

size: once
D: NA
V: TRBV4-3
J: TRBJ1-1
DNA: TGCGCCAGCAGCCAAGTCCTCAGGGGCACTGAAGCTTTCTTT
CDR3: CASSQVLRGTEAFF

size: NA
D: NA
V: TRBV5-1
J: TRBJ1-2
DNA: TGCGCCAGCAGCTTTGAATGGACAGATAACTATGGCTACACCTTC
CDR3: CASSFEWTDNYGYTF

size: NA
D: NA
V: TRBV7-9
J: TRBJ1-3
DNA: TGTGCCAGCAGCTTTTCTGGAGGGACCTCTGGAAACACCATATATTTT
CDR3: CASSFSGGTSGNTIYF

size: once
D: NA
V: TRBV7-9
J: TRBJ1-1
DNA: TGTGCCAGCAGCTCCGAGATCTCTGAAGCTTTCTTT
CDR3: CASSSEISEAFF

size: NA
D: TRBD1
V: TRBV3-1/TRBV3-2
J: TRBJ1-2
DNA: TGTGCCAGCAGCTCATATACAGGGGAAGGCTATGGCTACACCTTC
CDR3: CASSSYTGEGYGYTF

size: NA
D: NA
V: TRBV10-1
J: TRBJ1-5
DNA: TGCGCCAGCAGTGAGTCAGAGGGGGAGCTCGGGCCCCAGCATTTT
CDR3: CASSESEGELGPQHF

size: NA
D: NA
V: TRBV25-1
J: TRBJ1-2
DNA: TGTGCCAGCAGTGGGGGCCTGGAGGGCTACACCTTC
CDR3: CASSGGLEGYTF

size: NA
D: NA
V: TRBV11-3
J: TRBJ2-2
DNA: TGTGCCAGCAGCTTATCCCCCCCTCCCACCGGGGAGCTGTTTTTT
CDR3: CASSLSPPPTGELFF